This T cell receptor beta chain was observed in a study of T cells in Graves' hyperthyroidism and ophthalmopathy (dated by TCRdb to about 2019). Regarding the research as a whole: Peripheral blood was collected at initial diagnosis, before any treatment. According to the paper, TCR Vbeta CDR3 sequencing was carried out on over 130 peripheral blood samples, which came from fewer than 50 ophthalmopathy, 75 or so hyperthyroidism and approximately 17 progressor patients. After blood sampling, hyperthyroidism patients were treated with methimazole at a starting dose of 30 mg daily, and ophthalmopathy patients were treated with high-dose intravenous methylprednisolone. TCR V-J signatures able to tell the groups apart were searched for in a discovery cohort of 95 or so patients, of whom roughly 42 had Graves' ophthalmopathy and 55 to 60 had stable Graves' hyperthyroidism. Prospective prediction of ophthalmopathy was tested in an independent validation cohort consisting of some 20 hyperthyroidism patients and approximately 16 patients who later progressed to ophthalmopathy. In roughly six Graves' hyperthyroidism patients, the study also compared T-cell repertoires from thyroid tissue with T-cell repertoires from blood. The 95 to 100 discovery patients were randomly split 7:3 into training and test sets. Broader findings and caveats from the paper: Ophthalmopathy was separated from stable hyperthyroidism by a 13 V-J signature model, with around 88% sensitivity and 81% to 82% specificity obtained in cross-validation and 80%/75% obtained in testing. Most expanded thyroid clonotypes (frequency above 0.001) were also found in blood, which suggests that blood repertoires may mirror thyroid immune responses. In validation, progression to ophthalmopathy was predicted by the model with 70.59% sensitivity and about 72% specificity, a median of about 6.4 months before onset. Sample size was not statistically predetermined, and blinding of investigators to group allocation was not performed.

Only a few counts were recorded for this clonotype. Its antigen target is currently unknown. Base qualities were left out, and no much larger clone turns up one base away. The TCR beta CDR3 regions were amplified from the RNA transcripts. For the first round of RT-PCR on the TCR CDR3, the HTBI primer set was used together with the Qiagen OneStep RT-PCR kit. The libraries were constructed in a second round of multiplex PCR and then size-selected and purified. Libraries were sequenced paired-end with 100 bp reads on an Illumina HiSeq2000. Regarding the original processing steps: SOAPnuke was used to process the raw data, throwing out any read that contained adapters or uncalled bases, had a mean Phred below 15, or lacked an exact constant-primer or identifier match. COPE v1.2.5 was used to merge the high-quality paired reads, and each unique nucleotide sequence was defined as a clonotype. Clonotypes were aligned to IMGT TRBV, TRBD and TRBJ reference segments using MiTCR v1.1. Only V-J combinations with frequency above 0.0001, covering roughly 99% of repertoires, were analysed. The TCS score was defined as the ratio of F50 (clonal expansion) to E x V (chaos), calculated using BLOSUM62-based TCRdist between CDR3 peptides within each V-J. Welch's t-statistics and random forest reduced 514 V-J features to 13, which were used in a naive Bayes classifier (R e1071). In TCRdb, the public reads were trimmed at Q25 with fastp and aligned with MiXCR, with productive beta chains retained. Rows merge per CDR3 protein into single entries with the most common DNA and genes. The V and J calls shown here were made by TCRdb, not taken from the authors' results. The table for this sample lists hundreds of thousands of distinct CDR3 sequences; 20% of them were counted only once. The ten biggest clones cover roughly 44% of the sample.

Ends trimmed: V by 0 bases, J by 5 bases; bases unmatched to a gene: 5. From the cysteine up to the phenylalanine, the CDR3 has a length of 14 residues. The CDR3 DNA has 42 bases and is translated from base 1. In the germline V gene, CDR1 corresponds to SGHRS and CDR2 to YFSETQ. Moderately to severely active disease, a Clinical Activity Score of at least 3, a NOSPECS grade of at least 4, and a duration under 3 months were present in ophthalmopathy patients. Any patient with an uncontrolled infection, another autoimmune disease, pregnancy or lactation was excluded. Diagnoses relied on clinical symptoms, serum thyroxine and TRAb, thyroid ultrasound and orbital computed tomography. PBMCs were isolated from more than 9 ml of fresh peripheral blood by Ficoll-Paque density gradient centrifugation. Trizol reagent was used to extract total RNA, and RNA quality was then checked on an Agilent 2100 Bioanalyzer.

Rearrangement joined TRBV5-1 to TRBJ2-7; 7 central nucleotides agree with TRBD1. The origin of this receptor is a middle-aged man with Graves' ophthalmopathy. The specimen sequenced was blood. The DNA reads as follows: TGCGCCAGCAGCTTGGGAGGGGGCGTGGACGAGCAGTACTTC. It codes for CASSLGGGVDEQYF.